This TCR beta chain appears in the sequencing data of a study of blood T cell repertoires in COVID-19. Study background: Specimens from acute and convalescent COVID-19 originated in the United States, Italy and Spain. In each case, the material was cDNA or gDNA derived from T cells, B-cell-depleted T cells, or PBMCs.

There are 16 residues in the CDR3. Per the germline V gene, CDR1 is SEHNR and CDR2 is FQNEAQ (reference sequence). V lost 5 bases, J lost 2 bases, and 10 bases stayed unmatched. As originally analysed: Counts of nucleated cells, estimated from reference gene primer amplification, were obtained. Assay used: immunoSEQ multiplex PCR; TCRdb lists only in-frame clones, some missing. V and J calls and clone size come straight from that table; D and trimming were deduced from the DNA. The sample shows approximately 430,000 clones, roughly 88% of them seen only once. Sample: peripheral blood. This chain links TRBV7-9 with TRBJ2-5, with 8 bases lining up with TRBD2. The clonotype originates from a woman between 25 and 40 years old with active or convalescent COVID-19. Here the CDR3 reads CASSRLGAGAQETQYF. The CDR3, as DNA: TGTGCCAGCAGCCGCCTAGGAGCGGGGGCTCAAGAGACCCAGTACTTC.